The 16 T cell receptor beta chains in this list originate from one sample, sequenced in a study of blood T cell repertoires in COVID-19. Assay used: immunoSEQ multiplex PCR; TCRdb lists only in-frame clones, some missing. The sample has 150,000 to 200,000 clones, over 75% seen once. Sequenced input: peripheral blood. All receptors derive from a man aged 60 to 75 with active or convalescent COVID-19.

V is TRBV9 and J is TRBJ2-3, with D perhaps matching TRBD1 (6 bases). The length of the CDR3 is 14 residues. The V gene lost 3 bases and the J gene lost 0 bases, with 8 bases spanning the gap. Per the germline V gene, CDR1 is SGDLS and CDR2 is YYNGEE. CDR3 sequence reads: CASSGGQSTDTQYF. Here the CDR3 DNA reads TGTGCCAGCAGCGGCGGACAGAGCACAGATACGCAGTATTTT.

The chain is built from TRBV4-2 and TRBJ2-1, with TRBD2 as a possible D gene (5 bases). This CDR3 is 13 amino acids long. Germline V gene sequence: CDR1 LGHNA, CDR2 YNFKEQ. Trimming left V 4 bases short and J 8 bases short, with 12 bases between. The CDR3 DNA follows: TGTGCCAGCAGCCCGGAGGTCTGGGATGAGCAGTTCTTC. Amino acid sequence: CASSPEVWDEQFF.

This chain uses TRBV3-1 (or the pseudogene TRBV3-2) with TRBJ1-5; D unclear. Germline CDR1 LGHDT, CDR2 YNNKEL (reference sequence). This CDR3 is 14 amino acids long. V dropped 1 base and J dropped 1 base, with 5 bases sitting between them. DNA for the CDR3: TGTGCCAGCAGCCAAGCGGGGAGCAATCAGCCCCAGCATTTT. This sequence encodes CASSQAGSNQPQHF.

Only one count was recorded for this clone. The V call is TRBV2, the J call TRBJ1-5, with a weak D call TRBD1 (5 bases). This CDR3 is built from 14 residues. Trimming removed 9 bases at V and 5 bases at J, with 17 bases between. The germline V gene has CDR1 SNHLY and CDR2 FYNNEI. The CDR3 bases are TGTGCCAGTGGAGGGAAGGGGAGGGATCAGCCCCAGCATTTT. It encodes CASGGKGRDQPQHF.

The V gene is TRBV5-1, the J gene TRBJ2-1; 10 bases fit TRBD1. Germline CDR1 is SGHRS and CDR2 is YFSETQ. The CDR3 is made up of 15 amino acids. Trimming took 5 bases from V and 7 from J; bases not matched to a gene: 9. This chain's CDR3 is CASREGTGVGNEQFF. Written as DNA, the CDR3 is TGCGCCAGCAGGGAAGGGACAGGGGTCGGGAATGAGCAGTTCTTC.

The chain has TRBV5-1 and TRBJ2-7, with D perhaps TRBD2 (5 bases). Between the trimmed V and J ends, which lost 4 bases and 0 bases, there was a span of 11 bases. CDR3 length: 14 amino acids. Germline CDR1 SGHRS, CDR2 YFSETQ. CDR3 coding DNA: TGCGCCAGCAGCCAACTAGTGAGCTCCTACGAGCAGTACTTC. As protein: CASSQLVSSYEQYF.

The chain links TRBV18 to TRBJ1-5; D uncertain. CDR1 and CDR2 from the germline V gene are KGHSH and LQKENI. The CDR3 sequence is 15 residues long. V lost 4 bases to trimming and J lost 3 bases, with 13 bases between them. CDR3 residues: CASSLLSGTNQPQHF. The CDR3 nucleotides are TGTGCCAGCTCACTTCTCTCCGGTACCAATCAGCCCCAGCATTTT.

This clone came up once. Here the CDR3 reads CASSKGQTF. As DNA, the CDR3 is TGTGCCAGCAGCAAGGGACAGACTTTT. This chain joins TRBV21-1 and TRBJ1-4; the table names TRBD1, a call not compared with the DNA. TRBV21-1 is reported as a pseudogene. The CDR3 has 9 amino acids.

J is TRBJ2-3 and V is TRBV7-2, with 10 bases identical to TRBD2. V dropped 7 bases and J dropped 0; count of bases not matched to a gene: 10. The CDR3 runs to 17 residues. Germline V CDR1 and CDR2: SGHTA, FQGNSA. The CDR3 sequence is CASNQRGGTASTDTQYF. As DNA, the CDR3 is TGTGCCAGCAACCAGCGGGGGGGGACGGCTAGCACAGATACGCAGTATTTT.

CDR3 amino acids: CASRTRTGGGETQYF. CDR3 DNA: TGCGCCAGCAGAACCAGAACAGGGGGCGGAGAGACCCAGTACTTC. The chain is built from TRBV5-1 and TRBJ2-5, with 9 bases identical to TRBD1. The CDR3 has 15 residues. Germline loops: CDR1 SGHRS, CDR2 YFSETQ. Trimming took 5 bases from V and 4 from J; bases not matched to a gene: 9.

V and J are TRBV10-1 and TRBJ2-5; 9 nucleotides match TRBD2. CDR1 WNHNN and CDR2 SYGVQD come from the germline V gene (reference sequence). The CDR3 contains 15 residues. The V gene end was trimmed by 3 bases and the J gene end by 3 bases; junction bases not matched to a gene: 5. The CDR3 here is CASSDETSGKETQYF. The CDR3 DNA reads as TGCGCCAGCAGTGACGAGACTAGCGGTAAAGAGACCCAGTACTTC.

The chain employs TRBV28 and TRBJ1-4, with a possible D match to TRBD1 (6 bases). This CDR3 spans 15 amino acids. Trimming took off 2 bases at V and 8 bases at J, with 15 bases between the two ends. CDR1 is MDHEN, CDR2 SYDVKM, per germline. Written as DNA, the CDR3 is TGTGCCAGCAGTTTAATGTCAGGGGTTAGGGAAAAACTGTTTTTT. This gives the protein CASSLMSGVREKLFF.

V is TRBV11-3 and J is TRBJ2-1; 10 nucleotides line up with TRBD1. There are 14 residues in the CDR3. The V and J ends lost 5 bases and 9 bases, in that order; junction bases with no gene match: 7. The germline gives CDR1 SGHNT, CDR2 YENEEA. The CDR3 DNA follows: TGTGCCAGCAGCGCGGACAGGGGGGACGGTGAGCAGTTCTTC. Protein sequence: CASSADRGDGEQFF.

The V call is TRBV12-3 or TRBV12-4, the J call TRBJ1-5; D call uncertain. Deletions cut 5 bases from V and 9 bases from J, with 11 bases between. CDR3 size: 12 residues. The CDR3 loop is CASSGRERPQHF. CDR3 nucleotides: TGTGCCAGCAGTGGGAGGGAACGGCCCCAGCATTTT.

This clone was seen only a few times. The CDR3 region is CASSWAGLTYEQYF. In DNA form, the CDR3 reads TGCGCCAGCAGCTGGGCAGGTCTGACCTACGAGCAGTACTTC. V and J are TRBV5-1 and TRBJ2-7; D is undetermined. With 3 bases removed from V and 2 bases from J, the gap between germline ends came to 12 bases. CDR3 length: 14 residues. Germline assignment: CDR1 SGHRS and CDR2 YFSETQ.

This sequence joins TRBV19 and TRBJ2-7; possibly TRBD2 for D (5 bases). V was pared by 5 bases and J by 4 bases, with 18 bases between. Germline-derived CDR1 and CDR2 are LNHDA and SQIVND (reference sequence). CDR3 length equals 15 residues. The CDR3 protein is CASSDFLRGSYEQYF. The CDR3 bases are TGTGCCAGTAGTGACTTCCTCCGTGGGAGTTACGAGCAGTACTTC.